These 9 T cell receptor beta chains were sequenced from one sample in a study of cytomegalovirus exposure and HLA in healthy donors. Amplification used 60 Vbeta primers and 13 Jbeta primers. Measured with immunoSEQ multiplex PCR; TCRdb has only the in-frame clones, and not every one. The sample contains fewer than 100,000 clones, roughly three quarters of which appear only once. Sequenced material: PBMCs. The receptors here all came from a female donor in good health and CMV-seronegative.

CDR3 protein: CASSLSASTDTQYF. The CDR3 DNA reads as TGTGCCAGCAGCTTAAGCGCTAGCACAGATACGCAGTATTTT. The chain recombines TRBV7-3 with TRBJ2-3; no firm D call. V was clipped by 1 base and J by 0 bases, with 5 bases between them. This CDR3 region has 14 residues. The germline V gene encodes CDR1 SGHTA and CDR2 FQGTGA.

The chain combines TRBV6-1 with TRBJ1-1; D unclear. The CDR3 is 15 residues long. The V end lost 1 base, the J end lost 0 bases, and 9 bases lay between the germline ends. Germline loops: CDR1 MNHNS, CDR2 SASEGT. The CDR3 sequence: CASSEVPTLNTEAFF. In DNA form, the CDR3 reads TGTGCCAGCAGTGAAGTCCCGACATTGAACACTGAAGCTTTCTTT.

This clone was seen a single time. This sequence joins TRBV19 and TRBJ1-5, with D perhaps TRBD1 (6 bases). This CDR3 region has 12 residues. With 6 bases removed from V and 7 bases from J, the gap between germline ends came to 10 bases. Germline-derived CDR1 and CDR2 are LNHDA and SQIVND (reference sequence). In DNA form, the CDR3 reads TGTGCCAGTAGACAGGGTGGGCAGCCCCAGCATTTT. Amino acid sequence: CASRQGGQPQHF.

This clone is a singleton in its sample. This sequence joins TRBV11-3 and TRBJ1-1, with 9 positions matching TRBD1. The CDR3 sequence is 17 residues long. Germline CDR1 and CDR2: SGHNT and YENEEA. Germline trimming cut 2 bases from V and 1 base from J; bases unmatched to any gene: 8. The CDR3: CASSLSVGQGKNTEAFF. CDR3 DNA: TGTGCCAGCAGCTTAAGTGTGGGACAGGGTAAGAACACTGAAGCTTTCTTT.

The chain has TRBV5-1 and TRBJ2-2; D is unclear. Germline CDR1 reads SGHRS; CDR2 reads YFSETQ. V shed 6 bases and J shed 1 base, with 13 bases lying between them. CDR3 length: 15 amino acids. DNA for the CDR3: TGCGCCAGCAAGCCCGAGCCGGGGAACACCGGGGAGCTGTTTTTT. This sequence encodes CASKPEPGNTGELFF.

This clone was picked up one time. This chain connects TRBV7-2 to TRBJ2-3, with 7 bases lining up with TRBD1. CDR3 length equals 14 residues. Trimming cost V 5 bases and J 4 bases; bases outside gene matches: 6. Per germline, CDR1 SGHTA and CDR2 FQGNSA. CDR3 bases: TGTGCCAGCAGCCCCCGGACAGGAGCAGATACGCAGTATTTT. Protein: CASSPRTGADTQYF. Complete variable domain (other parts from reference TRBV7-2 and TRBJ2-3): GAGVSQSPSNKVTEKGKDVELRCDPISGHTALYWYRQSLGQGLEFLIYFQGNSAPDKSGLPSDRFSAERTGGSVSTLTIQRTQQEDSAVYLCASSPRTGADTQYFGPGTRLTVL.

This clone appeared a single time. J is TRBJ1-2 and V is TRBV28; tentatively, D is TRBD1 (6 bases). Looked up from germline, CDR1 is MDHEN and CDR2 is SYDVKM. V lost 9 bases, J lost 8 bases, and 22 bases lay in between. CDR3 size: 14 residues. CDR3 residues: CASITGTLFSGYTF. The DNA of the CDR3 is TGTGCCAGTATAACCGGGACACTTTTTAGCGGCTACACCTTC.

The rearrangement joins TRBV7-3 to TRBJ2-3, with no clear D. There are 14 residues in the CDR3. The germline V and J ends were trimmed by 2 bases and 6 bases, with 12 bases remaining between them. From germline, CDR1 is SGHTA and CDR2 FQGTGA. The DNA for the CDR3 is TGTGCCAGCAGCTTAGGGTTTAGCATGGATACGCAGTATTTT. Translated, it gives CASSLGFSMDTQYF. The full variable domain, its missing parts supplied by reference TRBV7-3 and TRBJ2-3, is GAGVSQTPSNKVTEKGKYVELRCDPISGHTALYWYRQSLGQGPEFLIYFQGTGAADDSGLPNDRFFAVRPEGSVSTLKIQRTERGDSAVYLCASSLGFSMDTQYFGPGTRLTVL.

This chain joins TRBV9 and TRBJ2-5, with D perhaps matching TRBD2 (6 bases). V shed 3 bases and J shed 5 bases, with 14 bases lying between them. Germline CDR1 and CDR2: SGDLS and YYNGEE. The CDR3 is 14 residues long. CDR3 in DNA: TGTGCCAGCAGCGGCGGGAACAGCGGGGAGACCCAGTACTTC. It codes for CASSGGNSGETQYF.